A selection of T cell receptor beta chains follows, all from one sample in a study of T cell repertoires in cytomegalovirus infection. TCRdb itself ran the reads through MiXCR, one entry per CDR3 protein. The sample holds roughly 45,000 distinct CDR3 sequences, roughly 22% seen once. Antigens of these TCRs are unknown. The input for sequencing was CD8+ T cells from cultured PBMCs, taken from culture after CMV antigen stimulation. The receptor set was obtained from a human donor in good health (CMV status not recorded). Some clones in this sample may be carry-over from other donors' samples. Both conserved end residues are part of each CDR3. The order of the fields is V gene, clone size, D gene, J gene, CDR3 protein, CDR3 DNA. The D gene is left open where the match is weak. Only some rows state a clone size, as once, few, many or a class for expanded clones.

>TRBV15|NA|NA|TRBJ2-2
CATSIGGRETGELFF
TGTGCCACCAGTATTGGGGGGCGTGAAACCGGGGAGCTGTTTTTT
>TRBV5-5|once|TRBD2|TRBJ2-1
CASSLGGREHEQFF
TGTGCCAGCAGCTTGGGTGGGCGGGAGCATGAGCAGTTCTTC
>TRBV7-9|NA|NA|TRBJ2-7
CAYEGQYEQYF
TGTGCCTATGAGGGGCAGTACGAGCAGTACTTC
>TRBV4-3|few|NA|TRBJ1-3
CASSQGAASGNTIYF
TGCGCCAGCAGCCAAGGCGCAGCATCTGGAAACACCATATATTTT
>TRBV9|few|TRBD1|TRBJ2-5
CASSVSGGETQYF
TGTGCCAGCAGCGTCTCAGGGGGAGAGACCCAGTACTTC
>TRBV7-6|NA|NA|TRBJ1-1
CASSFGTGSNTEAFF
TGTGCCAGCAGCTTTGGAACAGGGTCGAACACTGAAGCTTTCTTT
>TRBV7-2|few|NA|TRBJ2-5
CASSIYGRRKPQETQYF
TGTGCCAGCAGCATATATGGACGGAGGAAACCCCAAGAGACCCAGTACTTC
>TRBV9|few|NA|TRBJ1-2
CASSVALSDNYGYTF
TGTGCCAGCAGCGTAGCCCTGTCCGATAACTATGGCTACACCTTC
>TRBV24-1|few|NA|TRBJ2-1
CATSDLTGPDNEQFF
TGTGCCACCAGTGATTTAACGGGCCCAGACAATGAGCAGTTCTTC
>TRBV7-9|many|TRBD1|TRBJ2-3
CASNRRDRGLDTQYF
TGTGCCAGCAACCGCCGGGACAGGGGTTTAGATACGCAGTATTTT
>TRBV12-3/TRBV12-4|NA|NA|TRBJ2-7
CASKGGGTYEQYF
TGTGCCAGCAAGGGGGGAGGAACCTACGAGCAGTACTTC
>TRBV7-2|NA|TRBD2|TRBJ2-1
CASSPRTSASYNEQFF
TGTGCCAGCAGCCCAAGGACTAGCGCCTCCTACAATGAGCAGTTCTTC
>TRBV5-1|few|TRBD1|TRBJ2-7
CASSLRTGMNEQYF
TGCGCCAGCAGCTTGAGGACAGGGATGAACGAGCAGTACTTC
>TRBV6-5|NA|NA|TRBJ2-3
CASSSTWTSSTDTQYF
TGTGCCAGCTCATCAACTTGGACTTCTAGCACAGATACGCAGTATTTT
>TRBV6-5|NA|NA|TRBJ2-2
CASSPGLGTGELFF
TGTGCCAGCAGTCCAGGGTTGGGGACCGGGGAGCTGTTTTTT
>TRBV6-6|few|NA|TRBJ1-5
CASSKPWGSNQPQHF
TGTGCCAGCAGTAAACCGTGGGGGAGCAATCAGCCCCAGCATTTT
>TRBV4-1|many|NA|TRBJ2-7
CASSQVEGTYEQYF
TGCGCCAGCAGCCAAGTCGAAGGGACCTACGAGCAGTACTTC
>TRBV6-5|few|NA|TRBJ1-1
CASSYAGANTEAFF
TGTGCCAGCAGTTACGCGGGCGCTAACACTGAAGCTTTCTTT
>TRBV12-3/TRBV12-4|few|NA|TRBJ1-1
CASSPTGSSEAFF
TGTGCCAGCAGTCCTACAGGTAGTAGTGAAGCTTTCTTT
>TRBV5-1|NA|NA|TRBJ2-7
CASSFKGGTSTYEQYF
TGCGCCAGCAGCTTCAAAGGGGGTACCTCTACCTACGAGCAGTACTTC
>TRBV7-6|NA|NA|TRBJ1-5
CASSLDRDGNQPQHF
TGTGCCAGCAGCTTAGACAGGGACGGCAATCAGCCCCAGCATTTT
>TRBV7-3|few|NA|TRBJ1-1
CASSLTRSGNTEAFF
TGTGCCAGCAGCTTAACGCGGTCAGGGAACACTGAAGCTTTCTTT
>TRBV28|few|TRBD2|TRBJ2-5
CASSQAGGVRETQYF
TGTGCCAGCTCCCAAGCGGGAGGGGTTCGAGAGACCCAGTACTTC
>TRBV7-6|NA|NA|TRBJ2-2
CASSQRTVNTGELFF
TGTGCCAGCAGCCAGCGGACAGTCAACACCGGGGAGCTGTTTTTT
>TRBV4-1|NA|TRBD1|TRBJ1-3
CASSQESTGGVLSGNTIYF
TGCGCCAGCAGCCAAGAATCGACAGGGGGGGTTCTCTCTGGAAACACCATATATTTT
>TRBV7-6|NA|NA|TRBJ1-1
CASSPHGGLYAFF
TGTGCCAGCAGCCCGCACGGGGGTTTATATGCTTTCTTT
>TRBV7-8|few|TRBD1|TRBJ1-6
CASSALQGNNSPLHF
TGTGCCAGCAGCGCCCTACAGGGGAATAATTCACCCCTCCACTTT
>TRBV20-1|few|TRBD2|TRBJ2-5
CSARESGGLETQYF
TGCAGTGCTAGAGAGAGCGGGGGGTTGGAGACCCAGTACTTC
>TRBV27|NA|NA|TRBJ2-1
CASSLMRGGGNEQFF
TGTGCCAGCAGTTTGATGAGGGGGGGTGGTAATGAGCAGTTCTTC
>TRBV24-1|NA|NA|TRBJ2-1
CATSDLNDRSRGQQVYEQFF
TGTGCCACCAGTGACCTGAATGACAGATCTCGGGGCCAACAGGTATATGAGCAGTTCTTC
>TRBV6-2/TRBV6-3|NA|NA|TRBJ2-1
CASSYSEELFGNEQFF
TGTGCCAGCAGTTACTCCGAGGAATTATTCGGGAATGAGCAGTTCTTC
>TRBV6-2/TRBV6-3|NA|TRBD2|TRBJ2-3
CASGRGDTQYF
TGTGCCAGCGGGAGGGGAGATACGCAGTATTTT
>TRBV12-3/TRBV12-4|NA|NA|TRBJ2-7
CASSFQPGQGGHEQYF
TGTGCCAGCAGTTTCCAACCGGGACAAGGAGGACACGAGCAGTACTTC
>TRBV7-2|many|TRBD2|TRBJ2-5
CASSLVPSGAPQETQYF
TGTGCCAGCAGCTTAGTCCCTAGCGGGGCCCCACAAGAGACCCAGTACTTC
>TRBV6-5|few|NA|TRBJ1-1
CASTSPRGANTEAFF
TGTGCCAGCACCTCCCCGAGGGGGGCAAACACTGAAGCTTTCTTT
>TRBV7-6|NA|TRBD2|TRBJ2-1
CASSLAKQGGRENNEQFF
TGTGCCAGCAGCTTAGCGAAACAAGGCGGGAGGGAAAACAATGAGCAGTTCTTC
>TRBV7-6|NA|TRBD1|TRBJ2-7
CASSSGQGSYEQYF
TGTGCCAGCAGCTCAGGACAGGGTTCCTACGAGCAGTACTTC
>TRBV2|NA|NA|TRBJ2-3
CASSEKFGQGGTDTQYF
TGTGCCAGCAGTGAAAAATTTGGGCAGGGAGGCACAGATACGCAGTATTTT
>TRBV4-1|NA|NA|TRBJ2-2
CASSFGPNTGELFF
TGCGCCAGCAGCTTTGGACCCAACACCGGGGAGCTGTTTTTT
>TRBV7-2|NA|TRBD2|TRBJ2-7
CASSLAGRTGGLYEQYF
TGTGCCAGCAGCTTAGCGGGGAGAACGGGAGGACTCTACGAGCAGTACTTC
>TRBV20-1|NA|TRBD2|TRBJ2-3
CSARLAGGSGADTQYF
TGCAGTGCTAGGCTAGCGGGAGGGTCAGGGGCAGATACGCAGTATTTT
>TRBV11-2|NA|NA|TRBJ1-6
CASSSGTIYSPLHF
TGTGCCAGCAGCTCCGGGACAATCTATTCACCCCTCCACTTT
>TRBV4-1|many|NA|TRBJ1-1
CASSQFIGGPNTEAFF
TGCGCCAGCAGCCAATTCATCGGGGGCCCGAACACTGAAGCTTTCTTT
>TRBV27|few|NA|TRBJ1-1
CASSLSPGMNTEAFF
TGTGCCAGCAGTTTATCCCCAGGGATGAACACTGAAGCTTTCTTT
>TRBV12-3/TRBV12-4|NA|TRBD1|TRBJ2-3
CASRPDRGRTDTQYF
TGTGCCAGCAGACCGGACAGGGGGCGCACAGATACGCAGTATTTT
>TRBV7-8|NA|NA|TRBJ1-5
CASSPPGSSNQPQHF
TGTGCCAGCAGCCCCCCGGGGAGTAGCAATCAGCCCCAGCATTTT
>TRBV7-2|few|NA|TRBJ1-5
CASSAKTGYSNQPQHF
TGTGCCAGCAGCGCAAAGACTGGGTATAGCAATCAGCCCCAGCATTTT
>TRBV29-1|NA|NA|TRBJ2-5
CSVERETQYF
TGCAGCGTTGAACGAGAGACCCAGTACTTC
>TRBV27|few|NA|TRBJ1-1
CASRDPGQNTEAFF
TGTGCCAGCAGAGATCCGGGACAGAACACTGAAGCTTTCTTT
>TRBV7-2|few|TRBD2|TRBJ2-1
CASSLSAGRAYNEQFF
TGTGCCAGCAGCTTATCAGCGGGGAGAGCTTACAATGAGCAGTTCTTC
>TRBV5-6|NA|NA|TRBJ1-1
CASSSTVRDRTMNTEAFF
TGTGCCAGCAGCTCGACCGTCCGGGACCGAACTATGAACACTGAAGCTTTCTTT